The entry below gives a single T cell receptor (beta chain) sequence along with its context. What antigen it recognizes has not been identified. One base away there is no much larger clone; base qualities are not given. The CDR3 numbers 18 residues from cysteine through phenylalanine. Only CDR3 DNA remains: 54 bases, in frame from the first base. V lost 2 bases and J lost 1 base; the stretch between them is 18 bases long. The germline V gene encodes CDR1 SGHVS and CDR2 FQNEAQ. The donors belonged to the validation cohort of about 120 subjects, which was separate from the approximately 610-subject first cohort. These data originate in a study of cytomegalovirus exposure and HLA in healthy donors (dated by TCRdb to about 2017). About the study as a whole: According to a later analysis, the 120 or so validation repertoires were produced on the same platform as the approximately 600 repertoires of the first cohort. High-throughput TCR immunosequencing, statistical association of individual TCRs with disease status, and machine learning were combined to predict cytomegalovirus infection status. In addition to the first cohort of approximately 650 subjects, a separate validation cohort of approximately 120 different subjects was used. The aim of the study was to test whether cataloging public T cell receptors could identify signatures of past pathogen exposure. The research as a whole found: The validation cohort had no HLA typing available for a later analysis, so co-occurrence within that cohort was assessed over all 120 or so repertoires. The study listed around 160 TCR beta chains as associated with cytomegalovirus. Most TCR sequences were seen in very few donors, while some public TCRs were found in many individuals. In a later analysis, TCRs clustered in the first cohort were found to also tend to co-occur in the 120 or so validation repertoires, with approximately 95% of cluster scores above 0. According to the authors, the approach could potentially be generalized to other disease states and immunological phenotypes. A few of the identified cytomegalovirus-associated TCR beta chains were confirmed in vitro to be specific for cytomegalovirus antigens. The classifier was reported to diagnose cytomegalovirus status with high specificity and sensitivity in both the original and validation cohorts.

The library was made by the immunoSEQ multiplex PCR assay. As for the authors' bioinformatics: To diagnose cytomegalovirus status from the catalog of TCR beta chain sequences, a statistical classification framework was built. Not all clones reach the TCRdb copy of this immuneACCESS table, which keeps in-frame sequences only. Checked studies attribute under half of the gap to unresolved V genes and leave the rest unexplained. From that table come the V and J calls and clone size; the DNA was used to work out D and trimming. Counted in this sample were roughly 120,000 clones; about 82% of them appeared once. Together, the top ten hold around 5.1% of the sample.

This TCR derives from a man in his late teens or twenties in good health and CMV-seronegative. This chain is built from TRBV7-8 and TRBJ2-1; matching of 5 bases hints at TRBD2 as the D gene. Sequencing was performed on PBMCs. The CDR3 region: CASSLRGLDSRSYNEQFF. The DNA sequence is given as TGTGCCAGCAGCTTAAGAGGGCTAGACTCCCGTTCCTACAATGAGCAGTTCTTC.